This T cell receptor beta chain came from a study of cytomegalovirus exposure and HLA in healthy donors. Study results and limitations: A later look showed TCR association rates differing by HLA locus, highest for DRB1 and lowest for HLA-C.

In regard to this clone: Antigen: not known.

The PCR made use of 60 Vbeta and 13 Jbeta primers. Sequencing was performed with immunoSEQ multiplex PCR; in TCRdb, only in-frame clones are kept and a portion is missing. Seen here are approximately 77,000 clones, around 66% observed once, and the top ten hold approximately 4.4%. Germline CDR1 is SEHNR and CDR2 is FQNEAQ (reference sequence). The CDR3 spans 12 residues. The material sequenced was PBMCs. The sequence was collected from a man in his 60s in good health and CMV-seropositive. V usage is TRBV7-9 and J usage is TRBJ2-5; the D gene is possibly TRBD1 (5 bases). The end of the DNA aligns better with TRBJ2-7, so the J call may be wrong. CDR3 DNA: TGTGCCAGCAGCCGGACATTGCACGAGCAGTACTTC. Encoded protein: CASSRTLHEQYF.